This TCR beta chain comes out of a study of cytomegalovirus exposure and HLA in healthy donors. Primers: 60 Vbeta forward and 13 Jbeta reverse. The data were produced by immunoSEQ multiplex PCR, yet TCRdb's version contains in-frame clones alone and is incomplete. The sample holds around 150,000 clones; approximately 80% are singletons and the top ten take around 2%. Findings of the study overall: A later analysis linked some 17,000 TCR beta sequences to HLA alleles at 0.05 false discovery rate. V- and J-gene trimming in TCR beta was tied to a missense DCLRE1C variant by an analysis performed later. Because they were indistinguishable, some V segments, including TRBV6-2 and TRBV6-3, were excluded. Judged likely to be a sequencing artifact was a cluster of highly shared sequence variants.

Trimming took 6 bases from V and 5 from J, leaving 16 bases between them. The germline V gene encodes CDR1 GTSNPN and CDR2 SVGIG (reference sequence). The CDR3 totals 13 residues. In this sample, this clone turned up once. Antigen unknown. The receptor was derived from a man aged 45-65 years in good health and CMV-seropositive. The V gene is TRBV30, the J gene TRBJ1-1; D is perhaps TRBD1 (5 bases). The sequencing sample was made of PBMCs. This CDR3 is CACSGLGGTEAFF. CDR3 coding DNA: TGTGCCTGTTCAGGTTTGGGGGGGACTGAAGCTTTCTTT.